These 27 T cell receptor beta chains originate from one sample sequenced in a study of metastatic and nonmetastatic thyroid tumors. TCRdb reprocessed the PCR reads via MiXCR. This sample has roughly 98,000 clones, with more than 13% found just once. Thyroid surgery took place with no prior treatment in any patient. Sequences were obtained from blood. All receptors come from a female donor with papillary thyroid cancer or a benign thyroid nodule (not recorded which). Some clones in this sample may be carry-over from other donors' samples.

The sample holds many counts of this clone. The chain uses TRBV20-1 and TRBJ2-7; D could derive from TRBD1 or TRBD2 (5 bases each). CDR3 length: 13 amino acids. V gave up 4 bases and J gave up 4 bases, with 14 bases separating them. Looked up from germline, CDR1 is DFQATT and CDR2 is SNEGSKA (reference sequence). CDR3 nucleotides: TGCAGTGCTACCGAGAGGGGCTGGTACGAGCAGTACTTC. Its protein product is CSATERGWYEQYF.

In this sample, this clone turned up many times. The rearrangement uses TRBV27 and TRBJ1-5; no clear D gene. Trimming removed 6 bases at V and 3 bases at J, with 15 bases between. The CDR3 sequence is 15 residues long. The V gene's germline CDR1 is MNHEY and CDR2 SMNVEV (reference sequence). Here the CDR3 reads CASSPLSGFNQPQHF. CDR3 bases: TGTGCCAGCAGCCCCCTTTCCGGTTTCAATCAGCCCCAGCATTTT.

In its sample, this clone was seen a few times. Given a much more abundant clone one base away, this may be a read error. The CDR3 protein is CASSLVLTYNSPLHF. CDR3 bases: TGTGCCAGCAGCCTGGTGTTAACCTATAATTCACCCCTCCACTTT. The rearrangement links TRBV4-2 to TRBJ1-6; D gene unclear. The CDR3 is 15 residues long. V was clipped by 4 bases and J by 2 bases, with 9 bases between them. Germline lookup yields CDR1 LGHNA and CDR2 YNFKEQ.

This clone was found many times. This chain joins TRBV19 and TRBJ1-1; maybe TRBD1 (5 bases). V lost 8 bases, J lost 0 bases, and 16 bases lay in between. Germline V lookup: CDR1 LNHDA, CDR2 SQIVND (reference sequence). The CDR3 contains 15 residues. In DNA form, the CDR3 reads TGTGCCAGTCAGATGGTCAGGGTCATGAACACTGAAGCTTTCTTT. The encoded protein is CASQMVRVMNTEAFF.

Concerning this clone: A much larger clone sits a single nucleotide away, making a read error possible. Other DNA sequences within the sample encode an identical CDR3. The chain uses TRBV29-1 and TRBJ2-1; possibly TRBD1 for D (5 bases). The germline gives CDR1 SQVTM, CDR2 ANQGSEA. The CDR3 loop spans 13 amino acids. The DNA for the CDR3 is TGCAGCGTTAAAAATGGGGCTTCCCCAGAGCAGTTCTTT. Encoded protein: CSVKNGASPEQFF.

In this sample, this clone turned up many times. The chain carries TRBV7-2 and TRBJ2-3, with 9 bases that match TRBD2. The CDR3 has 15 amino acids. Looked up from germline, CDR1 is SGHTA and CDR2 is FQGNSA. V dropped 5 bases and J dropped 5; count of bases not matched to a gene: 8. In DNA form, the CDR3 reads TGTGCCAGCAGCCTCCGCGGGGGGGCGGGAGATACGCAGTATTTT. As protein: CASSLRGGAGDTQYF.

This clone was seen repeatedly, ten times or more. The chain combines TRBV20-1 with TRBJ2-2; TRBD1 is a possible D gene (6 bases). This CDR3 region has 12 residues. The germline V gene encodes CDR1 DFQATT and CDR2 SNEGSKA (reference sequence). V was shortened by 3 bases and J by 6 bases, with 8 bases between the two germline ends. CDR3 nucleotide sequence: TGCAGTGCTAGGCCAGGGGCCGGGGAGCTGTTTTTT. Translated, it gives CSARPGAGELFF.

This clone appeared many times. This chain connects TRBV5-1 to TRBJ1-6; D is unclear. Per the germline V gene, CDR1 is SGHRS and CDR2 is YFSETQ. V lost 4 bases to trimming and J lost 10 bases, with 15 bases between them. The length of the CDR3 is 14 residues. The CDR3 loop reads CASSSTSDTSPLHF. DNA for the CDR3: TGCGCCAGCAGCAGCACGTCCGACACATCACCCCTCCACTTT.

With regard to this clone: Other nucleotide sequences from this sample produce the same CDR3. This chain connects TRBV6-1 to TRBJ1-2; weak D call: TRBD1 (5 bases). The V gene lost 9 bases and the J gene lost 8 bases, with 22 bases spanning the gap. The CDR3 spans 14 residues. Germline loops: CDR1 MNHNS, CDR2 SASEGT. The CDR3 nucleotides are TGTGCCAGTAGCGCACTGGGTACAGGCAACGGCTACACCTTC. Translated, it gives CASSALGTGNGYTF.

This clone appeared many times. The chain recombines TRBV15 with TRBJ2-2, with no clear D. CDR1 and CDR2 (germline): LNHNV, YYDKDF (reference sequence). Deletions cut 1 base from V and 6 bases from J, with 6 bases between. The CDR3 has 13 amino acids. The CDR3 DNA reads TGTGCCACCAGCAGAGGAGACCCCGGGGAGCTGTTTTTT. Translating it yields CATSRGDPGELFF.

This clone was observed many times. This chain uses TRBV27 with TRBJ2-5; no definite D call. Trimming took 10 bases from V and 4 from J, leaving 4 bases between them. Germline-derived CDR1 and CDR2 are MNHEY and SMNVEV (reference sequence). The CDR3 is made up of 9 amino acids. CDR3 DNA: TGTGCCAAGGGAGAGACCCAGTACTTC. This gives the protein CAKGETQYF.

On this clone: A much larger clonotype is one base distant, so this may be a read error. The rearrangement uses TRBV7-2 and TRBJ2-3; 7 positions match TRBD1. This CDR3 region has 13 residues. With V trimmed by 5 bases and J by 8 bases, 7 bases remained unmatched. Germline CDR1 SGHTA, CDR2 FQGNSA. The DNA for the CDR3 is TGTGCCAGCAGCATTGACAGGGCGGGTACGCAGTATTTT. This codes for CASSIDRAGTQYF.

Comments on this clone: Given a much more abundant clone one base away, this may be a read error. The CDR3 nucleotides read TGTGCTAGCATCTTAGAGGTAGCGGGAGAGACCCAGTACTTC. The encoded protein is CASILEVAGETQYF. The chain recombines TRBV7-7 with TRBJ2-5, with TRBD2 matching over 7 bases. The germline CDR1 and CDR2 sequences are SSHAT and FNYEAQ (reference sequence). This CDR3 is built from 14 residues.

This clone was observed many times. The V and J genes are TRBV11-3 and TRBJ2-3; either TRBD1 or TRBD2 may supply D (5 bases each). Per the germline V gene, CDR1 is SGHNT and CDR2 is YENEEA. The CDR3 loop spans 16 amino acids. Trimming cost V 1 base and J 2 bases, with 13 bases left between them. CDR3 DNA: TGTGCCAGCAGCTTAGGGGACGCCCGCTCCACAGATACGCAGTATTTT. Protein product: CASSLGDARSTDTQYF.

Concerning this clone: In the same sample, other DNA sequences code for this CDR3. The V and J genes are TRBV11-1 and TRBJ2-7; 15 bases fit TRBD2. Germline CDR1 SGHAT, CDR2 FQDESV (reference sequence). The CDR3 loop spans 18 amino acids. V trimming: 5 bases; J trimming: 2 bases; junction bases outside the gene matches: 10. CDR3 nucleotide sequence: TGTGCCAGCAGCCGGACTAGCGGGGGGGCCAGATCGACCTACGAGCAGTACTTC. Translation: CASSRTSGGARSTYEQYF.

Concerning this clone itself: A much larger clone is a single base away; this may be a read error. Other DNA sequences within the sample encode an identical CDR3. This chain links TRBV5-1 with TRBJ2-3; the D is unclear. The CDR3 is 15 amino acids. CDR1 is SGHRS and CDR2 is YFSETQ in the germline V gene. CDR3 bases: TGTGCCAGCAGCTCCCGACCCGACAGCACAGATACGCAGTATTTT. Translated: CASSSRPDSTDTQYF. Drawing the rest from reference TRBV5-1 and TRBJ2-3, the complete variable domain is KAGVTQTPRYLIKTRGQQVTLSCSPISGHRSVSWYQQTPGQGLQFLFEYFSETQRNKGNFPGRFSGRQFSNSRSEMNVSTLELGDSALYLCASSSRPDSTDTQYFGPGTRLTVL.

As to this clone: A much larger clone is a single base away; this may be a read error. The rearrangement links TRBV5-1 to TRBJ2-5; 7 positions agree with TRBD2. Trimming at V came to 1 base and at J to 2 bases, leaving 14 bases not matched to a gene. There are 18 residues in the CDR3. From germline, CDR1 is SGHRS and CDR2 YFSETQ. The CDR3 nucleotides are TGCGCCAGCAGCTTGATAAGGTCCAGCGGGGATTTGCAAGAGACCCAGTACTTC. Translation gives CASSLIRSSGDLQETQYF.

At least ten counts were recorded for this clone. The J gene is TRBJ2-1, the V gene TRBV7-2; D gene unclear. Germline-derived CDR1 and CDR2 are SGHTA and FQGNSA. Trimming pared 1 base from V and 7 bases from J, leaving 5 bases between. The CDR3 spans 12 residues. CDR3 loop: CASSLVLNEQFF. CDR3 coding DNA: TGTGCCAGCAGCTTAGTGTTAAATGAGCAGTTCTTC.

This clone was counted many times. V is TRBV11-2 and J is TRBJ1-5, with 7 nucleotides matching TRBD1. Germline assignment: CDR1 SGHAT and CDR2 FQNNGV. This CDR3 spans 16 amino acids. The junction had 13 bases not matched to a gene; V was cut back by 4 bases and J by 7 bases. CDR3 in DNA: TGTGCCAGCAGCTCAGTTCAACAGGGGTCGGAACAGCCCCAGCATTTT. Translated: CASSSVQQGSEQPQHF.

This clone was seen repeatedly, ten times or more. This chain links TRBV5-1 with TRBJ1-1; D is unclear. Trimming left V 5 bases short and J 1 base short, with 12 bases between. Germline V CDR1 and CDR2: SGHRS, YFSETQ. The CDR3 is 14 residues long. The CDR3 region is CASSFNAGNTEAFF. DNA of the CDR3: TGCGCCAGCAGTTTCAACGCGGGGAACACTGAAGCTTTCTTT.

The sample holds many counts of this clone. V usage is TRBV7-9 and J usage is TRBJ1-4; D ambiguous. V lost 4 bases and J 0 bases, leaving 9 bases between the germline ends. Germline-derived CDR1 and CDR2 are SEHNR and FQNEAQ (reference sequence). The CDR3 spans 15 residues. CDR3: CASSYLEATNEKLFF. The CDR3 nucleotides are TGTGCCAGCAGCTATCTTGAAGCAACTAATGAAAAACTGTTTTTT.

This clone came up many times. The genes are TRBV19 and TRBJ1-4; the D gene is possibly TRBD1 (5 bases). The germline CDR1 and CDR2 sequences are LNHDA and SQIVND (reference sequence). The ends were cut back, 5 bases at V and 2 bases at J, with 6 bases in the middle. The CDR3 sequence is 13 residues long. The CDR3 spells CASSWGTNEKLFF. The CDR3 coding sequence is TGTGCCAGTAGTTGGGGGACTAATGAAAAACTGTTTTTT.

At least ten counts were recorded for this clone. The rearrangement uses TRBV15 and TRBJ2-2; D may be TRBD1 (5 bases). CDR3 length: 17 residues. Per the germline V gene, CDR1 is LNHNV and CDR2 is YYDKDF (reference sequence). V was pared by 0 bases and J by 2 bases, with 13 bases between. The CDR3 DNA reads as TGTGCCACCAGCAGAGATAAGGGGCAGCTCAACACCGGGGAGCTGTTTTTT. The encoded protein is CATSRDKGQLNTGELFF.

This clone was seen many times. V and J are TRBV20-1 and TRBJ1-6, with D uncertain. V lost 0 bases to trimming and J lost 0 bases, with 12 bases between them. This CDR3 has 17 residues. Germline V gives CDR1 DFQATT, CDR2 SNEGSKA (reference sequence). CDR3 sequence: CSAREGWLSSYNSPLHF. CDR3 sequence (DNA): TGCAGTGCTAGAGAAGGGTGGCTAAGCTCCTATAATTCACCCCTCCACTTT.

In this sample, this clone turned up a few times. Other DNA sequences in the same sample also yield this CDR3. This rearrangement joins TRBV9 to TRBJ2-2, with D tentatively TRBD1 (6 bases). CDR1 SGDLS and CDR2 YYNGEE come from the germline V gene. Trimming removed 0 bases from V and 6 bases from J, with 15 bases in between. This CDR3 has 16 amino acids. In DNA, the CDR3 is TGTGCCAGCAGCGTAGCTCAGGGGACAATGTCCGGGGAGCTGTTTTTT. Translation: CASSVAQGTMSGELFF.

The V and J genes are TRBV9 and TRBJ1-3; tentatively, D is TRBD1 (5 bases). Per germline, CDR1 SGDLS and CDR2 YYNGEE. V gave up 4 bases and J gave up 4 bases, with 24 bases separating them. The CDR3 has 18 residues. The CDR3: CASSLTVDQGNAGNTIYF. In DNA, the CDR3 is TGTGCCAGCAGCCTCACCGTTGATCAGGGAAATGCGGGAAACACCATATATTTT. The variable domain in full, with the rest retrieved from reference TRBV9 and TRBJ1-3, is DSGVTQTPKHLITATGQRVTLRCSPRSGDLSVYWYQQSLDQGLQFLIQYYNGEERAKGNILERFSAQQFPDLHSELNLSSLELGDSALYFCASSLTVDQGNAGNTIYFGEGSWLTVV.

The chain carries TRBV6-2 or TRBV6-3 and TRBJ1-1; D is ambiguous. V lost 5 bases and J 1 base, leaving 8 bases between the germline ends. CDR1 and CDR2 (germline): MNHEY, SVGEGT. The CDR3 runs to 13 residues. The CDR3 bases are TGTGCCAGCAGTCAAAGGGAGAACACTGAAGCTTTCTTT. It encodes CASSQRENTEAFF.